This TCR beta chain was profiled in a study of post-analysis software for immune sequencing data. Regarding the study as a whole: The study found TRBV5-6, TRBV5-1 and TRBV20-1 among a few TRBV segments more frequent in patients than controls.

Prepared TCR beta cDNA libraries contained unique molecular identifiers. TCRdb used MiXCR to reprocess the PCR reads, holding one entry per CDR3 protein. The repertoire includes hundreds of thousands of distinct CDR3 sequences, 30% of them detected once, and under 0.7% sits in the top ten. From germline, CDR1 is SSHAT and CDR2 FNYEAQ (reference sequence). The CDR3 covers 13 residues. Between the trimmed V and J ends, which lost 2 bases and 9 bases, there was a span of 11 bases. About this clonotype: Its antigen is not identified.

What was sequenced was blood. The sequence was collected from a girl between 10 and 17 years old with multiple sclerosis. This sequence joins TRBV7-7 and TRBJ2-1; D is undetermined. CDR3 DNA: TGTGCCAGCAGCTTACAACCGTCCACTGAGCAGTTCTTC. It codes for CASSLQPSTEQFF.